These 10 T cell receptor beta chains were sequenced from one sample in a study of blood T cell repertoires in COVID-19. The protocol was immunoSEQ multiplex PCR, while the TCRdb copy is restricted to in-frame clones and leaves out a portion. The sample holds tens of thousands of clones, about nine tenths seen once. The sample comprised peripheral blood. The receptors come from a human donor in a cohort sampled during active COVID-19.

The chain is built from TRBV19 and TRBJ1-5; 8 bases agree with TRBD1. V lost 6 bases and J lost 7; bases outside the gene matches: 11. The CDR3 loop spans 15 amino acids. Per germline, CDR1 LNHDA and CDR2 SQIVND (reference sequence). The CDR3 is CASSPQGGGSQPQHF. In DNA, the CDR3 is TGTGCCAGTAGCCCACAGGGGGGGGGAAGCCAGCCCCAGCATTTT.

V usage is TRBV12-5 and J usage is TRBJ1-1; maybe TRBD1 (5 bases). The CDR3 totals 11 residues. Germline CDR1 and CDR2: LGHNT and FRNRAP. For the CDR3, the DNA is TGTACGTACAGGCAGAACACTGAAGCTTTCTTT. It encodes CTYRQNTEAFF.

V usage is TRBV10-3 and J usage is TRBJ2-7, with D perhaps TRBD1 (6 bases). The V end was cut by 6 bases, the J end by 2 bases, with 11 bases between. The CDR3 contains 13 residues. Germline CDR1 is ENHRY and CDR2 is SYGVKD. The CDR3 nucleotides read TGTGCCATCAGGGGGGACACCCCCTACGAGCAGTACTTC. Translation gives CAIRGDTPYEQYF.

This clone was recorded a few times. The chain joins TRBV10-3 to TRBJ2-3, with 14 nucleotides matching TRBD2. The CDR3 has 18 amino acids. Germline loops: CDR1 ENHRY, CDR2 SYGVKD. With 5 bases clipped from V and 6 bases from J, the junction kept 13 bases outside the gene matches. CDR3: CAISPGLAGGDVGDTQYF. DNA for the CDR3: TGTGCCATCAGTCCCGGACTAGCGGGAGGTGATGTTGGGGATACGCAGTATTTT.

The chain carries TRBV6-1 and TRBJ2-7; 9 bases are shared with TRBD1. J was trimmed by 1 base and V by 1 base; bases with no gene match: 8. The germline gives CDR1 MNHNS, CDR2 SASEGT. This CDR3 has 17 residues. Here the CDR3 reads CASSEGLGTGRSYEQYF. Here the CDR3 DNA reads TGTGCCAGCAGTGAAGGCTTAGGGACAGGGCGGTCCTACGAGCAGTACTTC.

The rearrangement joins TRBV4-2 to TRBJ1-6; no definite D call. The CDR3 runs to 14 residues. V gave up 4 bases and J gave up 13 bases, with 17 bases separating them. Germline V gives CDR1 LGHNA, CDR2 YNFKEQ. CDR3 bases: TGTGCCAGCAGCCCTCTTATAACTAGGGTGCCCCTCCACTTT. Its translation: CASSPLITRVPLHF.

V is TRBV5-4 and J is TRBJ2-3; TRBD2 aligns across 9 bases. CDR3 length: 15 residues. Germline trimming cut 6 bases from V and 3 bases from J; bases unmatched to any gene: 8. Germline V lookup: CDR1 SGHNT, CDR2 YYREEE (reference sequence). For the CDR3, the DNA is TGTGCCAGCACCACAAGGAGCGGGAGGACAGATACGCAGTATTTT. Protein: CASTTRSGRTDTQYF.

The table lists this clone with a few counts. V and J are TRBV19 and TRBJ1-1; possibly TRBD1 for D (5 bases). V was shortened by 7 bases and J by 4 bases, with 19 bases between the two germline ends. Germline CDR1 and CDR2: LNHDA and SQIVND (reference sequence). This CDR3 is 15 amino acids long. The CDR3 DNA reads TGTGCCAGTACCCGCCTCTGGACGGGGGGCACTGAAGCTTTCTTT. Protein sequence: CASTRLWTGGTEAFF.

The chain combines TRBV25-1 with TRBJ1-4, with D tentatively TRBD1 (6 bases). The CDR3 consists of 13 residues. Germline CDR1 is MGHDK and CDR2 is SYGVNS. V was cut by 8 bases and J by 8 bases, with 15 bases left in between. The CDR3 nucleotides are TGTGCCAGCTTCGGGACAAGTGGAGAAAAACTGTTTTTT. Translated, it gives CASFGTSGEKLFF.

This chain uses TRBV13 with TRBJ1-3; 7 bases are a match to TRBD1. The CDR3 has 17 residues. Unmatched junction bases numbered 11, after V lost 2 bases and J lost 4 bases. The V gene's germline CDR1 is PRHDT and CDR2 FYEKMQ (reference sequence). In DNA form, the CDR3 reads TGTGCCAGCAGCTTAACGGAGGGGGCTGCTTCCGGAAACACCATATATTTT. It translates to CASSLTEGAASGNTIYF.